The clone carrying this T cell receptor (beta chain) was observed many times. J gave up 8 bases and V 6 bases, and 12 bases lay outside the gene matches. The CDR3 is 16 residues long. Per the germline V gene, CDR1 is SGHTA and CDR2 is FQGNSA. PBMCs were sourced from less than 13 ml fresh peripheral blood. The record originates from a study of T cells in Graves' hyperthyroidism and ophthalmopathy. Amplified TCR beta CDR3 regions derived from RNA transcripts. The TCR CDR3 first-round RT-PCR relied on the HTBI primer set. MiXCR, applied by TCRdb to the multiplex PCR reads, yields one record per CDR3 protein. This table has 460,000 or so distinct CDR3 sequences, approximately 15% appearing once.

Sequenced material: blood. The clonotype originates from a young woman with Graves' hyperthyroidism. The gene calls are TRBV7-2 and TRBJ2-1, with TRBD2 matching 11 bases. CDR3 sequence reads: CASRLATSGRIYEQFF. CDR3 in DNA: TGTGCCAGCAGACTGGCTACTAGCGGGAGAATCTATGAGCAGTTCTTC.